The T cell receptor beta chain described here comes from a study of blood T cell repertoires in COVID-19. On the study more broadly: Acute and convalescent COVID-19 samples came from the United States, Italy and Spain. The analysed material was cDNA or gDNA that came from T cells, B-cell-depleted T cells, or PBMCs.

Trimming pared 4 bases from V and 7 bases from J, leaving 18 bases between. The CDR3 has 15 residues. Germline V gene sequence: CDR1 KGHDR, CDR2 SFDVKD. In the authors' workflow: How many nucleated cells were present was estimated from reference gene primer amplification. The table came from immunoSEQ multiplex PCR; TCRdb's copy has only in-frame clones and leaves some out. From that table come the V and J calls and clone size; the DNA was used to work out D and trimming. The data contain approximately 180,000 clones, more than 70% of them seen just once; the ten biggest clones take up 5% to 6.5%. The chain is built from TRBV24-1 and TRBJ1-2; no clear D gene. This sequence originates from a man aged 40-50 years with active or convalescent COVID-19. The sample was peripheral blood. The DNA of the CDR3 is TGTGCCACCAGTGACCAAGGACTGGCGCTGAGTGGCTACACCTTC. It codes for CATSDQGLALSGYTF.